This TCR beta chain comes out of a study of cytomegalovirus exposure and HLA in healthy donors. Use of 60 Vbeta and 13 Jbeta primers characterized the PCR. Here immunoSEQ multiplex PCR was the method, and the copy in TCRdb shows in-frame clones only, minus some. Among about 300,000 clones, roughly 90% were seen once, and the ten largest hold 3.5% to 4%. V lost 5 bases and J lost 6; bases outside the gene matches: 6. This CDR3 is 13 amino acids long. Germline assignment: CDR1 SEHNR and CDR2 FQNEAQ (reference sequence). In the case of this clone: The CDR3 carries no conserved terminal phenylalanine or tryptophan, so it likely arises from a read error.

The V call is TRBV7-9, the J call TRBJ2-7, with 8 bases lining up with TRBD1. The sample was PBMCs. This TCR was recovered from a man in his forties or fifties in good health and CMV-seropositive. CDR3 DNA: TGTGCCAGCAGCCTGACAGGGACAGGCGAGCAGTACTCC. It is translated as CASSLTGTGEQYS.